These T cell receptor beta chains were read from a single sample in a study of technical replicates of blood from a handful of donors. Libraries were prepared by immunoSEQ multiplex PCR; TCRdb keeps only in-frame clonotypes and omits some of them. This table has more than 90,000 clones, about 94% appearing once. The source material was T cells isolated from PBMCs. Receptors were obtained from a human donor in good health. Both conserved end residues are part of each CDR3. The D gene is left open where the match is weak. Size is omitted from some rows. Given values are once, few, many or a class for expanded clones.

TRBJ2-1 TRBD1 TRBV28 NA CASSLPRGQGKKDEQFF TGTGCCAGCAGTTTACCCAGGGGACAGGGGAAAAAGGATGAGCAGTTCTTC
TRBJ2-4 NA TRBV5-4 NA CASSWGGGMNAGNIQYF TGTGCCAGCAGCTGGGGAGGGGGGATGAACGCCGGAAACATTCAGTACTTC
TRBJ2-5 NA TRBV9 NA CASSVGWEQETQYF TGTGCCAGCAGCGTAGGGTGGGAGCAAGAGACCCAGTACTTC
TRBJ1-4 TRBD1 TRBV5-1 once CASSPARQGANEKLFF TGCGCCAGCAGCCCGGCGAGACAGGGCGCTAATGAAAAACTGTTTTTT
TRBJ2-7 NA TRBV28 NA CASGLFYEQYF TGTGCCAGCGGACTATTCTACGAGCAGTACTTC
TRBJ2-7 NA TRBV27 NA CASSFSGRGYEQYF TGTGCCAGCAGTTTCTCGGGCAGGGGTTACGAGCAGTACTTC
TRBJ2-3 NA TRBV30 NA CAWSVPNNTDTQYF TGTGCCTGGAGTGTTCCGAACAACACAGATACGCAGTATTTT
TRBJ1-4 TRBD1 TRBV5-6 NA CASSSGTGLEKLFF TGTGCCAGCAGCTCCGGGACAGGGCTCGAAAAACTGTTTTTT
TRBJ2-2 NA TRBV10-3 NA CAISEIGHQSANTGELFF TGTGCCATCAGTGAGATCGGACACCAGAGCGCGAACACCGGGGAGCTGTTTTTT
TRBJ1-3 TRBD1 TRBV30 NA CACYTFGTASSGNTIYF TGTGCCTGTTATACTTTCGGGACAGCCAGCTCTGGAAACACCATATATTTT
TRBJ2-7 NA TRBV27 NA CASSLAATYEQYF TGTGCCAGCAGTTTAGCAGCGACCTACGAGCAGTACTTC
TRBJ1-1 NA TRBV30 NA CAWTPDSGSRYTEAFF TGTGCCTGGACTCCGGACTCCGGGTCACGGTACACTGAAGCTTTCTTT
TRBJ1-2 TRBD1 TRBV19 NA CASSTRDRAMNNYGYTF TGTGCCAGTAGTACTAGGGACAGGGCAATGAACAACTATGGCTACACCTTC
TRBJ1-2 NA TRBV9 NA CASRQTGGANYGYTF TGTGCCAGCAGGCAGACCGGGGGGGCAAACTATGGCTACACCTTC
TRBJ2-5 TRBD1 TRBV28 once CASTGTGFGMGETQYF TGTGCCAGCACCGGGACAGGGTTTGGTATGGGGGAGACCCAGTACTTC